The rows below give T cell receptor beta chains drawn from one sample of a study of PD-L1 blockade in urothelial cancer. Repertoires were generated with immunoSEQ multiplex PCR, while TCRdb's copy carries only in-frame clones and drops some. The sample has 30,000 or so clones, 80% to 90% seen once. The sample was PBMCs, taken around atezolizumab (anti-PD-L1) treatment. The receptors were gathered from a man aged 80 or over with urothelial cancer. Each CDR3 is given with its conserved first and last residue. The D gene is left open where the match is weak.

d_gene,v_gene,j_gene,CDR3aa
TRBD1,TRBV5-6,TRBJ2-3,CASNPAPGQGLDTQYF
TRBD1,TRBV28,TRBJ2-7,CASRGFSGQESSYEQYF
-,TRBV11-2,TRBJ1-2,CASSLGGNIYGYTF
-,TRBV5-1,TRBJ2-2,CASSLDPPAVGTGELFF
TRBD2,TRBV4-1,TRBJ2-3,CASSQRTSGRPRGSTDTQYF
-,TRBV5-5,TRBJ2-7,CASSLAFFRTDEQYF
-,TRBV6-6,TRBJ2-7,CASSYSRQGIEQYF
-,TRBV11-2,TRBJ2-1,CASSRLGPGSYNEQFF
TRBD2,TRBV5-1,TRBJ2-3,CASSPPTSGRRNTQYF
TRBD2,TRBV30,TRBJ2-7,CAWRLAGANEQYF
-,TRBV7-9,TRBJ1-1,CASSPIRAEAFF
TRBD2,TRBV5-1,TRBJ2-7,CASSFVAGCPPGCEQYF
TRBD1,TRBV19,TRBJ1-1,CASSATGDTEAFF
-,TRBV7-9,TRBJ1-2,CASSLGAGFNYGYTF
TRBD1,TRBV7-9,TRBJ2-2,CASSPRTGHTGELFF
-,TRBV6-1,TRBJ2-4,CASSEGGGAGGIQYF
TRBD2,TRBV27,TRBJ2-1,CASRLNRLAGYNEQFF
-,TRBV5-6,TRBJ2-5,CASSPWAGSGTQYF
-,TRBV5-6,TRBJ1-1,CASSFGSGWNTPGTEAFF
TRBD1,TRBV9,TRBJ1-4,CASSGRDRMNEKLFF
TRBD2,TRBV6-1,TRBJ2-7,CASIRMGGYYEQYF
TRBD1,TRBV9,TRBJ2-2,CASSPLGTGNTGELFF
TRBD2,TRBV5-1,TRBJ2-4,CASSLALAEAKNIQYF
-,TRBV11-3,TRBJ1-1,CASSLRGVNTEAFF
TRBD2,TRBV7-8,TRBJ2-7,CASSFSGTLYEQYF
-,TRBV30,TRBJ1-2,CAWSPSGISNYGYTF
TRBD1,TRBV11-2,TRBJ1-5,CASSLDRSFNQPQHF
-,TRBV28,TRBJ2-7,CASSLSWGEYEQYF
TRBD2,TRBV6-5,TRBJ2-7,CASSQREGYEQYF
-,TRBV4-3,TRBJ2-3,CASSPAGPTDTQYF
-,TRBV29-1,TRBJ2-7,CSPRNGGLDRTYEQYF
-,TRBV7-9,TRBJ1-1,CASSFPGLMTEAFF
-,TRBV29-1,TRBJ1-1,CSVVLTMNTEAFF
TRBD2,TRBV30,TRBJ2-3,CAWSVVSGSTDTQYF
TRBD1,TRBV30,TRBJ1-2,CASRGQGDYGYTF
-,TRBV6-5,TRBJ2-5,CASRSKQGATQYF
TRBD2,TRBV5-4,TRBJ2-7,CASSLGPSTSGHEQYF
TRBD2,TRBV4-1,TRBJ2-1,CASSQDSGGRATYEQFF
TRBD1,TRBV19,TRBJ2-3,CASSPGQANTDTQYF
TRBD1,TRBV9,TRBJ2-4,CASSVGQGGLGIQYF
-,TRBV4-2,TRBJ1-1,CASSQVVRQGGTEAFF
TRBD2,TRBV7-9,TRBJ2-7,CASSFSGNNYEQYF
TRBD1,TRBV18,TRBJ1-2,CASSKTGGNYGYTF
TRBD1,TRBV5-1,TRBJ2-7,CASSLLETGAQEQYF
TRBD1,TRBV5-6,-,CASSLAGTGYEQYF
TRBD1,TRBV6-6,TRBJ1-5,CASSPGQGTVQPQHF
TRBD1,TRBV11-2,TRBJ1-2,CASSSGQGRGYTF
TRBD1,TRBV4-1,TRBJ2-7,CASSQESTGQGYEQYF
-,TRBV28,TRBJ2-7,CASSLSGVDHEQYF
-,TRBV11-2,TRBJ2-3,CASSLGEALAQYF
-,TRBV6-6,TRBJ1-2,CASTPDGSQGYGYTF
TRBD2,TRBV5-1,TRBJ2-7,CASSKGTSGSNLHEQYF
-,TRBV29-1,TRBJ2-1,CSVGESSYNEQFF
-,TRBV6-5,TRBJ2-3,CASSPTLTGDTQYF